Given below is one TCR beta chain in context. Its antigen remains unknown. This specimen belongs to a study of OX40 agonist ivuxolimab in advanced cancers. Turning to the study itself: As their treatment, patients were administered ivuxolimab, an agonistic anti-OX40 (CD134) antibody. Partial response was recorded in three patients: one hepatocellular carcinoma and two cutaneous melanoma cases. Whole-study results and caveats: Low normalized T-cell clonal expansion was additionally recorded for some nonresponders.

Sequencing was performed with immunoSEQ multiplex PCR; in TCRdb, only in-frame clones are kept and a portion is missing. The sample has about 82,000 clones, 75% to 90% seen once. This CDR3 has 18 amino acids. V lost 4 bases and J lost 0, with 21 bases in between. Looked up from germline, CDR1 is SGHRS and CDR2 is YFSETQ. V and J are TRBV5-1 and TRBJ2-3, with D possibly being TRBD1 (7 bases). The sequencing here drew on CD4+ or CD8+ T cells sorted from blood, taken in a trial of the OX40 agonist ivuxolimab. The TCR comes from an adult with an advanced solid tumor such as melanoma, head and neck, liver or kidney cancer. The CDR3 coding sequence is TGCGCCAGCAGCGGGGGGTACCACAGGGGCTTTAGCACAGATACGCAGTATTTT. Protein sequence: CASSGGYHRGFSTDTQYF.